Shown below are 11 T cell receptor beta chains from a single sample sequenced in a study of T cells in Graves' hyperthyroidism and ophthalmopathy. RNA transcripts provided the source from which TCR beta CDR3 regions were amplified. Researchers ran a first-round RT-PCR on the TCR CDR3 using the HTBI primer set. TCRdb itself ran the multiplex PCR reads through MiXCR, one entry per CDR3 protein. Of fewer than 450,000 distinct CDR3 sequences in the sample, roughly 20% were seen once. Sequenced input: blood. The receptors were gathered from a man younger than 30 with Graves' ophthalmopathy.

This clonotype appeared many times. The genes are TRBV20-1 and TRBJ2-5; D not certain. Trimming pared 4 bases from V and 5 bases from J, leaving 14 bases between. The germline gives CDR1 DFQATT, CDR2 SNEGSKA (reference sequence). The CDR3 has 13 residues. The chain's CDR3 is CSATPGRAETQYF. The CDR3 DNA follows: TGCAGTGCTACCCCCGGAAGGGCGGAGACCCAGTACTTC.

In this sample, this clonotype turned up a few times. The chain recombines TRBV10-3 with TRBJ2-2; either TRBD1 or TRBD2 may fit D (6 bases each). Trimming shortened V by 10 bases and J by 3 bases, and 12 bases separated the two germline ends. Germline-derived CDR1 and CDR2 are ENHRY and SYGVKD. The CDR3 runs to 13 residues. The CDR3 sequence: CATRGDDTGELFF. In DNA, the CDR3 is TGTGCCACGAGGGGGGACGACACCGGGGAGCTGTTTTTT.

Ten or more counts support this clonotype. DNA for the CDR3: TGTGCCAGCAGTTTAGCGCGGAGCGGTAGCACAGATACGCAGTATTTT. It is translated as CASSLARSGSTDTQYF. This chain joins TRBV12-3 or TRBV12-4 and TRBJ2-3; tentative D call: TRBD2 (5 bases). This CDR3 is built from 16 residues. The V gene lost 0 bases and the J gene lost 0 bases, with 10 bases spanning the gap.

This clonotype was observed many times. V usage is TRBV11-1 and J usage is TRBJ2-3; D unclear. From germline, CDR1 is SGHAT and CDR2 FQDESV (reference sequence). V shed 1 base and J shed 1 base, with 9 bases lying between them. This CDR3 contains 15 residues. CDR3 sequence: CASSLVGWGTDTQYF. CDR3 nucleotides: TGTGCCAGCAGCTTAGTGGGGTGGGGCACAGATACGCAGTATTTT.

Turning to this clonotype: This could be a read error, since a much larger clone is one nucleotide away. The chain employs TRBV3-1 and TRBJ2-1; D assignment may be TRBD1 or TRBD2 (5 bases each). Germline CDR1 is LGHDT and CDR2 is YNNKEL (reference sequence). The CDR3 totals 11 residues. CDR3 nucleotides: TGTGCCAGCAGCCAAGTAGGGGAGCAGCTCTTC. As protein: CASSQVGEQLF.

This clonotype was counted ten times or more. The chain has TRBV7-9 and TRBJ2-1; D may be TRBD1 or TRBD2 (6 bases each). CDR3 length: 15 residues. V was cut by 5 bases and J by 0 bases, with 11 bases left in between. CDR1 SEHNR and CDR2 FQNEAQ come from the germline V gene (reference sequence). The CDR3 sequence: CASSPRGGSYNEQFF. The CDR3 region has the DNA TGTGCCAGCAGCCCCAGGGGAGGCTCCTACAATGAGCAGTTCTTC.

Remarks on this clonotype: A much larger clone lies one base from this, so it may be a read error. The chain has TRBV2 and TRBJ1-4, with TRBD1 as a possible D gene (6 bases). The length of the CDR3 is 13 residues. The germline V gene encodes CDR1 SNHLY and CDR2 FYNNEI. This CDR3 reads CVSCRGANEKLFF. In nucleotides, the CDR3 is TGTGTCAGCTGTAGGGGGGCTAATGAAAAACTGTTTTTT.

This clonotype was found many times. The rearrangement links TRBV28 to TRBJ2-7; tentative D call: TRBD1 (5 bases). Between the trimmed V and J ends, which lost 2 bases and 2 bases, there was a span of 10 bases. The length of the CDR3 is 14 residues. CDR1 MDHEN and CDR2 SYDVKM come from the germline V gene. The CDR3 is CASSLDRDPYEQYF. The CDR3 DNA follows: TGTGCCAGCAGTTTAGACAGAGACCCCTACGAGCAGTACTTC.

The rearrangement uses TRBV4-1 and TRBJ1-6, with 7 bases identical to TRBD1. The germline gives CDR1 MGHRA, CDR2 YSYEKL. The ends lost 0 bases at V and 9 bases at J; junction bases unmatched: 11. The CDR3 totals 17 residues. DNA for the CDR3: TGCGCCAGCAGCCAAGAGCCACCGGGGACAGTAATTTCACCCCTCCACTTT. It translates to CASSQEPPGTVISPLHF.

Only one count was recorded for this clonotype. This chain links TRBV24-1 with TRBJ1-3; D is unresolved. Looked up from germline, CDR1 is KGHDR and CDR2 is SFDVKD. Trimming stripped 4 bases from V and 10 bases from J, with 7 bases between. This CDR3 is built from 11 residues. The CDR3 DNA reads TGTGCCACCAGTGACGGAAGGACCATATATTTT. Protein product: CATSDGRTIYF.

This clonotype was counted ten times or more. V gene TRBV18 combines with J gene TRBJ1-5; TRBD1 matches 9 bases. This CDR3 has 14 residues. Germline lookup yields CDR1 KGHSH and CDR2 LQKENI. The V gene end was trimmed by 6 bases and the J gene end by 6 bases; junction bases not matched to a gene: 6. In DNA, the CDR3 is TGTGCCAGCTCCGGGGACAGGGACGGTCAGCCCCAGCATTTT. Amino acid sequence: CASSGDRDGQPQHF.